This T cell receptor beta chain is from a study of shared clonotypes between healthy human individuals. Sequencing used immunoSEQ multiplex PCR; TCRdb keeps in-frame clones, though not all of them. The repertoire consists of roughly 660,000 clones, with less than 95% occurring once and the leading ten covering more than 30%. Germline CDR1 and CDR2: SGHKS and YYEKEE (reference sequence). The V end was cut by 4 bases, the J end by 0 bases, with 14 bases between. The CDR3 totals 16 residues. The chain is built from TRBV5-5 and TRBJ1-3; D is ambiguous. Sequencing was performed on memory CD8+ T cells from PBMCs. The subset was: CD45RO+ cells pooled with CCR7-negative TemRA cells. This TCR was recovered from a young man in good health. Some clones in this sample may be carry-over from other donors' samples. CDR3 nucleotides: TGTGCCAGCAGCAGTACAGTGCCAAGCTCTGGAAACACCATATATTTT. Its protein product is CASSSTVPSSGNTIYF.